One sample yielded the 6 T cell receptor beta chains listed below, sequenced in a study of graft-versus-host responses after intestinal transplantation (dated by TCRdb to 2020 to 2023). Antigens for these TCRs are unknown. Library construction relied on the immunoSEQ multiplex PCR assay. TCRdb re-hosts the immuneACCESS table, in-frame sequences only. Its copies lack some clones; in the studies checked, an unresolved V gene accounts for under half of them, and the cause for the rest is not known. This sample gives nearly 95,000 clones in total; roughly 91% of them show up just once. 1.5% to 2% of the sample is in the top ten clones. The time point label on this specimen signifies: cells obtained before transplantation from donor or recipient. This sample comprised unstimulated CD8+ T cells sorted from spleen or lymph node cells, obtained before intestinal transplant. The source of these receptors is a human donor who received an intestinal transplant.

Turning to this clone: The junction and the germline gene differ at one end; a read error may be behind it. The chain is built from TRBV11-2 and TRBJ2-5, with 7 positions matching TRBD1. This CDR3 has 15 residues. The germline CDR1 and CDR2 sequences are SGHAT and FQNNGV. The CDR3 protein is CASSLERTGQEAQYF. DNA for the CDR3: TGTGCCAGCAGCTTAGAGAGGACAGGCCAAGAGGCCCAGTACTTC.

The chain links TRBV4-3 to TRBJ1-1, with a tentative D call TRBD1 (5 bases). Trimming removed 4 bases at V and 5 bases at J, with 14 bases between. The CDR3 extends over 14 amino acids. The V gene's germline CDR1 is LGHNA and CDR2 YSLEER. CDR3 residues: CASSPQGAYTEAFF. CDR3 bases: TGCGCCAGCAGCCCCCAGGGTGCATATACTGAAGCTTTCTTT.

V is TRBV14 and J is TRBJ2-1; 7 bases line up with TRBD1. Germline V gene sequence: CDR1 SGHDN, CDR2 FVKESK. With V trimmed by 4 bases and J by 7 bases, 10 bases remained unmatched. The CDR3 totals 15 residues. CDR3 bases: TGTGCCAGCAGCCGCCGAGAGGGGGCCGCGAATGAGCAGTTCTTC. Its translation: CASSRREGAANEQFF.

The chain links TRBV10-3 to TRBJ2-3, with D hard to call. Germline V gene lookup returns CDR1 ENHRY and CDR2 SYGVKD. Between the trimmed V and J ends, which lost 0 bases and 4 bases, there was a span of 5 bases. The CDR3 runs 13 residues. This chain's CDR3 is CAISESGPDTQYF. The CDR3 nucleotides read TGTGCCATCAGTGAGTCGGGCCCAGATACGCAGTATTTT.

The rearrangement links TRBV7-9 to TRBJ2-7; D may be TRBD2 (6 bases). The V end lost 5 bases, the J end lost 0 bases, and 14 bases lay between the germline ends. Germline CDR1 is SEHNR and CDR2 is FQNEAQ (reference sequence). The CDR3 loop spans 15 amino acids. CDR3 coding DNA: TGTGCCAGCAGCCCACTAGCCCCCAGCTCCTACGAGCAGTACTTC. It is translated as CASSPLAPSSYEQYF.

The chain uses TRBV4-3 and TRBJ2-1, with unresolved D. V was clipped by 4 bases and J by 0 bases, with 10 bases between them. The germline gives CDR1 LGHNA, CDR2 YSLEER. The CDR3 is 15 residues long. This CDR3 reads CASSLTAGSYNEQFF. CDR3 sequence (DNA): TGCGCCAGCAGCCTCACAGCTGGCTCCTACAATGAGCAGTTCTTC.